This TCR beta chain is drawn from a study of T cells in Graves' hyperthyroidism and ophthalmopathy. Study as a whole: Upon initial diagnosis and before any treatment, peripheral blood was collected. Study results and limitations: Clonotypes that were expanded in thyroid above 0.001 mostly appeared in blood too. Ophthalmopathy was predicted by the model a median of 6.5 months ahead of onset.

RNA transcripts served as the template for amplifying TCR beta CDR3 regions. The primer set for the first-round RT-PCR of the TCR CDR3 was HTBI. One entry per CDR3 protein, called by TCRdb with MiXCR from the multiplex PCR reads. The top ten hold 10% to 12% of the sample, which has about 520,000 distinct CDR3 sequences, approximately 25% seen once. Of note for this clonotype: The antigen remains unidentified.

Ophthalmopathy patients all had a Clinical Activity Score of at least 3, a NOSPECS grade of at least 4 and disease under 3 months old. The CDR3 consists of 14 residues. Trimming cost V 5 bases and J 1 base, with 11 bases left between them. Germline CDR1 SGHTA, CDR2 FQGNSA. This clonotype originated in a woman between 25 and 40 years old with Graves' ophthalmopathy. Sequencing was carried out using blood. V is TRBV7-2 and J is TRBJ2-5, with D maybe TRBD2 (6 bases). The DNA of the CDR3 is TGTGCCAGCAGCGATTGGAGGGTCCAAGAGACCCAGTACTTC. Residues: CASSDWRVQETQYF.